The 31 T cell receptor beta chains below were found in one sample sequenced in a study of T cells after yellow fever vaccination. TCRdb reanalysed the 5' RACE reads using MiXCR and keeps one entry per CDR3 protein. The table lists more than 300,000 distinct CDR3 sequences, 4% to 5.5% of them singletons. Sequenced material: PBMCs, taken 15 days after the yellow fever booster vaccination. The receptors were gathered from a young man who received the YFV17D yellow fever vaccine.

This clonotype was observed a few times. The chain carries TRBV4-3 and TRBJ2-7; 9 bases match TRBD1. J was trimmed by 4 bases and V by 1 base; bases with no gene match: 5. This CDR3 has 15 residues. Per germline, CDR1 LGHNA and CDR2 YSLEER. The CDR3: CASSQAAGTGYEQYF. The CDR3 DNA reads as TGCGCCAGCAGCCAAGCGGCCGGGACAGGGTACGAGCAGTACTTC.

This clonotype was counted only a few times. The CDR3 coding sequence is TGCAGCGTTGTAGGGGATGTCTATGGCTACACCTTC. This sequence encodes CSVVGDVYGYTF. This rearrangement joins TRBV29-1 to TRBJ1-2, with a possible D match to TRBD1 (5 bases). Germline V gene sequence: CDR1 SQVTM, CDR2 ANQGSEA. The CDR3 length is 12 residues. The V gene lost 4 bases and the J gene lost 4 bases, with 10 bases spanning the gap.

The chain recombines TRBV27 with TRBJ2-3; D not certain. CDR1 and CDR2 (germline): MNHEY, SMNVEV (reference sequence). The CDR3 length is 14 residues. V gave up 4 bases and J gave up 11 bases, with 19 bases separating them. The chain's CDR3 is CASSWARSQPLQYF. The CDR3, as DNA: TGTGCCAGCAGTTGGGCGAGGTCACAACCATTGCAGTATTTT.

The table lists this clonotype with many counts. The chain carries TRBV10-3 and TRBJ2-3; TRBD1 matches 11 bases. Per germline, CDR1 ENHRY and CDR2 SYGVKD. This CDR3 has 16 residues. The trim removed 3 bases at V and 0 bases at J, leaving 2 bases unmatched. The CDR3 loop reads CAISDGTGGSTDTQYF. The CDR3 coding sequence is TGTGCCATCAGTGACGGGACAGGGGGAAGCACAGATACGCAGTATTTT.

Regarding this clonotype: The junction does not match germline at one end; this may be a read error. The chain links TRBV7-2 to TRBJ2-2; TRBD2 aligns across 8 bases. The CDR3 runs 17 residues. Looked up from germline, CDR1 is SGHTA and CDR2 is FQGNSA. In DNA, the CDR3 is TGTGCCTGCAGCTTAGCGGGGTCTAGCGGACCCTACCGGGAGCTGTTTTTT. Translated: CACSLAGSSGPYRELFF.

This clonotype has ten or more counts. DNA for the CDR3: TGTGCCCCCGAAAGCGGGGTTGCGGCTGGAAACACCATATATTTT. Protein: CAPESGVAAGNTIYF. This chain uses TRBV24-1 with TRBJ1-3; the D is unclear. This CDR3 is 15 amino acids long. Germline V gene sequence: CDR1 KGHDR, CDR2 SFDVKD. V dropped 12 bases and J dropped 2 bases, with 19 bases sitting between them.

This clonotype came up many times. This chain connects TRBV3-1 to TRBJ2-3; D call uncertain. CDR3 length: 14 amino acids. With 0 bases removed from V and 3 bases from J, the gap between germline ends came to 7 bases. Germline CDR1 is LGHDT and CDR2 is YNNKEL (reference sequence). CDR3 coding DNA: TGTGCCAGCAGCCAAGAGACCCCAACAGATACGCAGTATTTT. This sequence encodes CASSQETPTDTQYF.

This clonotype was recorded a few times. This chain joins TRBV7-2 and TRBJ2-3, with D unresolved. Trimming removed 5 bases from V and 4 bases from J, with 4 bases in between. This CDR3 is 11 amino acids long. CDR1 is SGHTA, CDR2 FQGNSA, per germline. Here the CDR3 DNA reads TGTGCCAGCAGCGTGCCAGATACGCAGTATTTT. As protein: CASSVPDTQYF.

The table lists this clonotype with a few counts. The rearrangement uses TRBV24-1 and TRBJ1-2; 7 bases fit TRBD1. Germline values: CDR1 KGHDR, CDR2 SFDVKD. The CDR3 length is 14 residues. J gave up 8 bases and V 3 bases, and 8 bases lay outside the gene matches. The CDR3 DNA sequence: TGTGCCACCAGTGATGCCCCAGGGGGTGACGGCTACACCTTC. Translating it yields CATSDAPGGDGYTF.

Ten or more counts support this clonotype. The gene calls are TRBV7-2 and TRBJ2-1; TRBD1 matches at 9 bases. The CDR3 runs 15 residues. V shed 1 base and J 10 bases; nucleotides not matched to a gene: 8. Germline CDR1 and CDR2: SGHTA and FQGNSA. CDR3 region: CASSLEGTGTREQFF. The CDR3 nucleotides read TGTGCCAGCAGCTTAGAAGGGACAGGGACGCGGGAGCAGTTCTTC.

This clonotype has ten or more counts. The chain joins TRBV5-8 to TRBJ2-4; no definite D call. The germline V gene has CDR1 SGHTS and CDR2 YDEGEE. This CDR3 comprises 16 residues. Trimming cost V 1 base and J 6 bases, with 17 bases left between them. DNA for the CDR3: TGTGCCAGCAGCTTGCTCGTCAGCCCTTCCCTAAACATTCAGTACTTC. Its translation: CASSLLVSPSLNIQYF.

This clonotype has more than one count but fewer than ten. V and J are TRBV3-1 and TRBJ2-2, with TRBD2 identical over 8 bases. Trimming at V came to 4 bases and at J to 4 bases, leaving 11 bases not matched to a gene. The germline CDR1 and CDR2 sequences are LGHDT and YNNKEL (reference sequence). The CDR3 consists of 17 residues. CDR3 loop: CASSPPGTRGFTGELFF. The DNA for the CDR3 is TGTGCCAGCAGCCCCCCGGGGACTAGGGGGTTCACCGGGGAGCTGTTTTTT.

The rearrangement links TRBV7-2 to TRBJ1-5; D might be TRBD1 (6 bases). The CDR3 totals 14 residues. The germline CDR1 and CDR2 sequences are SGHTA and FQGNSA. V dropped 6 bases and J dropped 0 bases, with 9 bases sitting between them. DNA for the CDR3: TGTGCCAGCAGGGACAGAAATAGCAATCAGCCCCAGCATTTT. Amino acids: CASRDRNSNQPQHF.

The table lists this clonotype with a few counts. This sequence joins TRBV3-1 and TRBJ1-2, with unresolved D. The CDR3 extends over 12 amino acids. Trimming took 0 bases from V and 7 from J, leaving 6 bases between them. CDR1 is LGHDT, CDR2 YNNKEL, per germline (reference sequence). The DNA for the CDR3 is TGTGCCAGCAGCCAAGAGGACGGTGGCTACACCTTC. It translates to CASSQEDGGYTF. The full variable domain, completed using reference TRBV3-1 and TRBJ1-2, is DTAVSQTPKYLVTQMGNDKSIKCEQNLGHDTMYWYKQDSKKFLKIMFSYNNKELIINETVPNRFSPKSPDKAHLNLHINSLELGDSAVYFCASSQEDGGYTFGSGTRLTVV.

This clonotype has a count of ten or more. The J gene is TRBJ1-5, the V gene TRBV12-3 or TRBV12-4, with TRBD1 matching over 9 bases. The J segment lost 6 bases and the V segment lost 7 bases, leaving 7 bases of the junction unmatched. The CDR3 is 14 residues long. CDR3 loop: CASNRGQGGQPQHF. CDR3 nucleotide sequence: TGTGCCAGCAACAGGGGACAGGGTGGTCAGCCCCAGCATTTT.

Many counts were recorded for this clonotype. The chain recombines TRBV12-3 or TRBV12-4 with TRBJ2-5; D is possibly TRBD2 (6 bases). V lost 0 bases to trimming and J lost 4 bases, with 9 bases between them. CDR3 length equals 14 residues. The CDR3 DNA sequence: TGTGCCAGCAGTTTAGCGCTGACTAGAGAGACCCAGTACTTC. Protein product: CASSLALTRETQYF.

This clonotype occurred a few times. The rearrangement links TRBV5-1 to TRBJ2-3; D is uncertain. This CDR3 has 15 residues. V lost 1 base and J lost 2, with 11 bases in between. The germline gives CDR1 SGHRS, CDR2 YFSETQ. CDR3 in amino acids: CASSLLAVPTDTQYF. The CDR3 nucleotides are TGCGCCAGCAGCTTGTTGGCAGTCCCCACAGATACGCAGTATTTT.

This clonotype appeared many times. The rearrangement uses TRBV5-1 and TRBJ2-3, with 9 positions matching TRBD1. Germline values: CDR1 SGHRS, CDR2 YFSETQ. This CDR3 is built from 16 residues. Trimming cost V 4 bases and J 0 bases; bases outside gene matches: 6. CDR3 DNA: TGCGCCAGCAGCCAAGACAGGGGGAGAAGCACAGATACGCAGTATTTT. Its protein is CASSQDRGRSTDTQYF.

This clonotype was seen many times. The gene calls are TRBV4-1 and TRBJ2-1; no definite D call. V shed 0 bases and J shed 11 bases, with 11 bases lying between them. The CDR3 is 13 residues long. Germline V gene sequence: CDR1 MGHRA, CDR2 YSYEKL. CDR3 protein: CASSQDQPTKQFF. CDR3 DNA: TGCGCCAGCAGCCAAGATCAGCCCACCAAGCAGTTCTTC.

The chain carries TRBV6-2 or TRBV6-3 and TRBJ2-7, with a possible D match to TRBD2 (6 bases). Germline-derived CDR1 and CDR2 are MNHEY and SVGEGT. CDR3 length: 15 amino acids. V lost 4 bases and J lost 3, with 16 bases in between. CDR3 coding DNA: TGTGCCAGCAGTTCGGTAACTAGCTCCATCTACGAGCAGTACTTC. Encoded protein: CASSSVTSSIYEQYF.

The CDR3 protein is CASRTLGDPNNYGYTF. The CDR3 nucleotides are TGTGCCAGCAGGACGTTAGGGGACCCTAATAACTATGGCTACACCTTC. This sequence joins TRBV27 and TRBJ1-2; weak D call: TRBD1 (5 bases). The CDR3 totals 16 residues. The germline V and J ends were trimmed by 6 bases and 1 base, with 18 bases remaining between them. Germline CDR1 is MNHEY and CDR2 is SMNVEV (reference sequence).

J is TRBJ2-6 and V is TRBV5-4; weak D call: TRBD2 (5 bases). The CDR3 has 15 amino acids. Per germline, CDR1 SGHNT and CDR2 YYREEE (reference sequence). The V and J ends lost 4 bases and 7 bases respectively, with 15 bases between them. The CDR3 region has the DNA TGTGCCAGCAGCCCCCTCCAGTCGGGAGCCAACGTCCTGACTTTC. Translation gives CASSPLQSGANVLTF.

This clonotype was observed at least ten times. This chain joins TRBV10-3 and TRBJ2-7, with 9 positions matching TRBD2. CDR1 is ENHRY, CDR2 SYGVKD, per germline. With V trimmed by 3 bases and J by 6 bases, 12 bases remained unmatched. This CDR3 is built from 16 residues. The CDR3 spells CAISEGLAGPLGEQYF. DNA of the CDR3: TGTGCCATCAGTGAAGGGCTAGCGGGACCACTAGGCGAGCAGTACTTC.

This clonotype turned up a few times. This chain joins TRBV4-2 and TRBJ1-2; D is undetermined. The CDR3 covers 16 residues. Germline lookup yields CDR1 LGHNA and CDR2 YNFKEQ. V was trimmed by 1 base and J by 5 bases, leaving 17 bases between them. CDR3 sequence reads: CASSQVQHPPLYGYTF. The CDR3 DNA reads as TGTGCCAGCAGCCAAGTTCAGCACCCACCTCTTTATGGCTACACCTTC.

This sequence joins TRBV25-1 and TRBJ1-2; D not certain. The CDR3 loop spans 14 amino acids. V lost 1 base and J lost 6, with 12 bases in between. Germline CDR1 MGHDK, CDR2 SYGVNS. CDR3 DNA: TGTGCCAGCAGTGAATTAGAGGTCCCGAATGGCTACACCTTC. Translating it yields CASSELEVPNGYTF.

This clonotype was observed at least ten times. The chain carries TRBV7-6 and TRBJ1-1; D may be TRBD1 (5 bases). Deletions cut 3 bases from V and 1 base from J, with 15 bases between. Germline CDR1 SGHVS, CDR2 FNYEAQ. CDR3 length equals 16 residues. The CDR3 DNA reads TGTGCCAGCAGCTTTGGACCCGGGACGGGGAACACTGAAGCTTTCTTT. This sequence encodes CASSFGPGTGNTEAFF.

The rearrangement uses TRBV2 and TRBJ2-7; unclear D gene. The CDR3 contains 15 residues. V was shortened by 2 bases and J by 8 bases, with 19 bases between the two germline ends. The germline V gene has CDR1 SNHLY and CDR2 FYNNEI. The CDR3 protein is CASSESPTSQGQQYV. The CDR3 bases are TGTGCCAGCAGTGAATCCCCCACTTCCCAAGGGCAGCAGTACGTC.

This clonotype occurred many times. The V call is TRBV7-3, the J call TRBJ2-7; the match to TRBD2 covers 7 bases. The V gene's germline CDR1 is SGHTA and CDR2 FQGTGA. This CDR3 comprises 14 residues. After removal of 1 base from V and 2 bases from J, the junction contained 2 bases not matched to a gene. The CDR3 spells CASSLMGGTYEQYF. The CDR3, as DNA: TGTGCCAGCAGCTTAATGGGGGGGACCTACGAGCAGTACTTC.

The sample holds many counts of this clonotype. Here the CDR3 DNA reads TGCAGCGTCAGGACAGGGTGGAATTCACCCCTCCACTTT. It encodes CSVRTGWNSPLHF. The chain employs TRBV29-1 and TRBJ1-6, with 8 bases lining up with TRBD1. Germline V CDR1 and CDR2: SQVTM, ANQGSEA. Trimming cost V 6 bases and J 7 bases; bases outside gene matches: 5. This CDR3 comprises 13 residues.

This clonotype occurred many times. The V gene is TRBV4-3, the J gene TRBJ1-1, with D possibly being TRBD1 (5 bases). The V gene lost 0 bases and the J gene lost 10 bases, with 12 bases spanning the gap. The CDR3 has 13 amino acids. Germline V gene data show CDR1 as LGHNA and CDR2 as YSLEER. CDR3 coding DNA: TGCGCCAGCAGCCAAGATGGCGCAGGGAGAGCTTTCTTT. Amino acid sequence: CASSQDGAGRAFF.

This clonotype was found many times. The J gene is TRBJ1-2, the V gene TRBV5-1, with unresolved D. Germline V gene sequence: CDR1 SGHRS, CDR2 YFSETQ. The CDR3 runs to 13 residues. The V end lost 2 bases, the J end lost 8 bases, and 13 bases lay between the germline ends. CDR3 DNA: TGCGCCAGCAGCTTATCCCCCGAAGCCGGCTACACCTTC. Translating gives CASSLSPEAGYTF. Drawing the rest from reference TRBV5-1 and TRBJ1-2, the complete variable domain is KAGVTQTPRYLIKTRGQQVTLSCSPISGHRSVSWYQQTPGQGLQFLFEYFSETQRNKGNFPGRFSGRQFSNSRSEMNVSTLELGDSALYLCASSLSPEAGYTFGSGTRLTVV.